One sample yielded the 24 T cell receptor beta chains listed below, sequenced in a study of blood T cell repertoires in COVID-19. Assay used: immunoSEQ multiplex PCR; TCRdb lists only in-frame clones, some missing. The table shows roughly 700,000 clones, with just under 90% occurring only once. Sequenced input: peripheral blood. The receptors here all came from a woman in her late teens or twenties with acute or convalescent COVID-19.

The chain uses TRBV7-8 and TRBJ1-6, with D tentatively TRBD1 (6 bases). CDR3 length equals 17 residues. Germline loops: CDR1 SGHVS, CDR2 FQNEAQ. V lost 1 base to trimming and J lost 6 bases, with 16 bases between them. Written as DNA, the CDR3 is TGTGCCAGCAGCTTAGATTGCCGGACAGAATTTAATTCACCCCTCCACTTT. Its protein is CASSLDCRTEFNSPLHF.

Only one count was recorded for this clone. The CDR3 sequence is CASNVYGEIHEQYF. Written as DNA, the CDR3 is TGTGCCAGCAACGTGTATGGGGAGATCCACGAGCAGTACTTC. The rearrangement joins TRBV6-5 to TRBJ2-7; TRBD2 might be the D (5 bases). Germline CDR1 is MNHEY and CDR2 is SVGAGI. This CDR3 region has 14 residues. Trimming left V 7 bases short and J 5 bases short, with 18 bases between.

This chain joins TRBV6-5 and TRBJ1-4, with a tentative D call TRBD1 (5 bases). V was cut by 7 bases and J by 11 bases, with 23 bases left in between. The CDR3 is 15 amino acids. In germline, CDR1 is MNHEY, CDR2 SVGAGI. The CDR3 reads CASTPGSARGDKLFF. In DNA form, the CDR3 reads TGTGCCAGCACCCCCGGAAGTGCCCGGGGGGATAAACTGTTTTTT.

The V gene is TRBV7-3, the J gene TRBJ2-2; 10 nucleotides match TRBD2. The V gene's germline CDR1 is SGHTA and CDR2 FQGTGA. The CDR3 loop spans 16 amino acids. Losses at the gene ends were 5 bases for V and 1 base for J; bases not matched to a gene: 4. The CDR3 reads CASSARTSGNTGELFF. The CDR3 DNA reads TGTGCCAGCAGCGCCCGGACTAGCGGGAACACCGGGGAGCTGTTTTTT.

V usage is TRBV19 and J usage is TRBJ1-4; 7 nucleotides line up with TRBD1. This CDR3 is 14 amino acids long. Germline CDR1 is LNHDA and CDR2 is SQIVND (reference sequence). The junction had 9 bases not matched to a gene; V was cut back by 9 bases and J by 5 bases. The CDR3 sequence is CASTGTAINEKLFF. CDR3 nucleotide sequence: TGTGCCAGCACCGGGACAGCCATAAATGAAAAACTGTTTTTT. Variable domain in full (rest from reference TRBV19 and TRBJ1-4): DGGITQSPKYLFRKEGQNVTLSCEQNLNHDAMYWYRQDPGQGLRLIYYSQIVNDFQKGDIAEGYSVSREKKESFPLTVTSAQKNPTAFYLCASTGTAINEKLFFGSGTQLSVL.

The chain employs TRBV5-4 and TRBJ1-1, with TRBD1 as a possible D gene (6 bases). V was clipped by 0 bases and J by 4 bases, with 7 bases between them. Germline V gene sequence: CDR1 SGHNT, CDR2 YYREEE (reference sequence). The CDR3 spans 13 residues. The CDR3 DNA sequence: TGTGCCAGCAGCTTGGGGGGGCGCACTGAAGCTTTCTTT. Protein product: CASSLGGRTEAFF.

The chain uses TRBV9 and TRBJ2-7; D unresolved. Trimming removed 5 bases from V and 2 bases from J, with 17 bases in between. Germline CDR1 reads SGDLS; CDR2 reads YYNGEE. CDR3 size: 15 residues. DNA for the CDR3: TGTGCCAGCAGTGCCCGTATGGCCCCAACCTACGAGCAGTACTTC. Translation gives CASSARMAPTYEQYF.

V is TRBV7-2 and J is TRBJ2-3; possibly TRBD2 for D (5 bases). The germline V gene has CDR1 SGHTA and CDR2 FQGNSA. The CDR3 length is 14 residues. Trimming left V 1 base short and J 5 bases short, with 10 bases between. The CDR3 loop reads CASSLVGRGDTQYF. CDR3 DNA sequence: TGTGCCAGCAGCTTAGTTGGGAGAGGAGATACGCAGTATTTT. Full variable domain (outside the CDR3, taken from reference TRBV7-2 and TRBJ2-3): GAGVSQSPSNKVTEKGKDVELRCDPISGHTALYWYRQSLGQGLEFLIYFQGNSAPDKSGLPSDRFSAERTGGSVSTLTIQRTQQEDSAVYLCASSLVGRGDTQYFGPGTRLTVL.

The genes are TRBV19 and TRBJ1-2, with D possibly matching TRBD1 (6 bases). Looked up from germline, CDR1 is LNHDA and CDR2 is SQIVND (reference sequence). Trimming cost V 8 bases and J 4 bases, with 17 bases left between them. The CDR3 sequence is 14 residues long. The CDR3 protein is CASFGGGPIYGYTF. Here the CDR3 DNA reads TGTGCCAGTTTTGGGGGCGGCCCTATCTATGGCTACACCTTC.

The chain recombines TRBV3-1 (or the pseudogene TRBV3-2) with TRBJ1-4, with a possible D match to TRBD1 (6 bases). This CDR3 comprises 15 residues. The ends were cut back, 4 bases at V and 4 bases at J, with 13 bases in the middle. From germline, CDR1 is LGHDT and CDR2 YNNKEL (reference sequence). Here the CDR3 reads CASSLWGQGNEKLFF. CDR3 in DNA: TGTGCCAGCAGCCTATGGGGGCAGGGTAATGAAAAACTGTTTTTT.

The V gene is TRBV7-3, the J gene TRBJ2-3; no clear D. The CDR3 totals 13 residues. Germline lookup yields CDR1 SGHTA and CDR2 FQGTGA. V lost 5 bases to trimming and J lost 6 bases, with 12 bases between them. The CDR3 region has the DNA TGTGCCAGCAGCCCCAATCGACACGATACGCAGTATTTT. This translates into CASSPNRHDTQYF.

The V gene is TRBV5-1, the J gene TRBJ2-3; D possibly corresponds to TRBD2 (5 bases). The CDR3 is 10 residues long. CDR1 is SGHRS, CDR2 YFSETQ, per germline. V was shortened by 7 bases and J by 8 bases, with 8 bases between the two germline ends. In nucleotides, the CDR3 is TGCGCCAGCCCGAGGGTTACGCAGTATTTT. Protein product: CASPRVTQYF.

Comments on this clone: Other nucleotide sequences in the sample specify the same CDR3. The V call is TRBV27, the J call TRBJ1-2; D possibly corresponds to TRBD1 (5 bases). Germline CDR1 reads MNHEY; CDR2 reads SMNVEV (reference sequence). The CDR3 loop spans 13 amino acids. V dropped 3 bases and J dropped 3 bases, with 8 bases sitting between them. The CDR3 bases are TGTGCCAGCAGTTTCGGGGGGGACTATGGCTACACCTTC. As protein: CASSFGGDYGYTF.

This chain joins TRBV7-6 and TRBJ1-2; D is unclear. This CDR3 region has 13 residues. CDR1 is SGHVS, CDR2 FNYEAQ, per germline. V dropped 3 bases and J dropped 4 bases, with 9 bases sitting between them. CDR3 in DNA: TGTGCCAGCAGCTTGGGGAGTTCCTATGGCTACACCTTC. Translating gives CASSLGSSYGYTF.

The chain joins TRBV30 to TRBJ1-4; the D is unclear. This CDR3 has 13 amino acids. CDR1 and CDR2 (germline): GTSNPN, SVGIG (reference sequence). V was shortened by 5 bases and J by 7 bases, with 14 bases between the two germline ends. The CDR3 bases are TGTGCCTGGTCGTCCGGGTGGAGTGAAAAACTGTTTTTT. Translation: CAWSSGWSEKLFF.

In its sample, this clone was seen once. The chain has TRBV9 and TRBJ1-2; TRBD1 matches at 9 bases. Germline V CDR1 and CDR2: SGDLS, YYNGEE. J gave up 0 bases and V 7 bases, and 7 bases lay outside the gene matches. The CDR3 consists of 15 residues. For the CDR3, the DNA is TGTGCCAGCCAGGGACAGGGCGGATCTAACTATGGCTACACCTTC. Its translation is CASQGQGGSNYGYTF. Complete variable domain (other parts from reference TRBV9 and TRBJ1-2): DSGVTQTPKHLITATGQRVTLRCSPRSGDLSVYWYQQSLDQGLQFLIQYYNGEERAKGNILERFSAQQFPDLHSELNLSSLELGDSALYFCASQGQGGSNYGYTFGSGTRLTVV.

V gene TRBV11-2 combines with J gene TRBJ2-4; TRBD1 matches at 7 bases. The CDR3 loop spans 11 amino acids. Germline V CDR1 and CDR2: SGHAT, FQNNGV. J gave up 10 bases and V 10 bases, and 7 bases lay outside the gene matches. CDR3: CATRQGSIQYF. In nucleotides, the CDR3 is TGTGCCACCCGACAGGGATCGATTCAGTACTTC.

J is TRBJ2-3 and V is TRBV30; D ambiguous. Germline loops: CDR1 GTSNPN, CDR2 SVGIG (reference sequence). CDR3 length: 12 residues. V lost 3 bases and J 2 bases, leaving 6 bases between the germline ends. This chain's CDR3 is CAWSLITDTQYF. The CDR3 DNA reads TGTGCCTGGAGCCTTATCACAGATACGCAGTATTTT.

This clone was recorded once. This CDR3 is CASSLSGYEQFF. The CDR3 DNA reads as TGCGCCAGCAGCTTGTCAGGGTATGAGCAGTTCTTC. The V call is TRBV5-1, the J call TRBJ2-1, with D possibly being TRBD1 (5 bases). Germline loops: CDR1 SGHRS, CDR2 YFSETQ. V was trimmed by 1 base and J by 8 bases, leaving 7 bases between them. The CDR3 runs 12 residues.

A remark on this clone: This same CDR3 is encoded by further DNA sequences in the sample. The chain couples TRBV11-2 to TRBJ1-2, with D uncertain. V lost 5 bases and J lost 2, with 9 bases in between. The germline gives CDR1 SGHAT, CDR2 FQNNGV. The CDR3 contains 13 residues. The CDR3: CASSPGINYGYTF. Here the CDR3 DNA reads TGTGCCAGCAGCCCGGGTATAAACTATGGCTACACCTTC.

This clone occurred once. The CDR3 region has the DNA TGCAGTGCCAGTTCTTCCGCGGGGGAGACCCAGTACTTC. Protein sequence: CSASSSAGETQYF. V usage is TRBV20-1 and J usage is TRBJ2-5; the D gene is possibly TRBD2 (6 bases). The ends were cut back, 6 bases at V and 5 bases at J, with 16 bases in the middle. The CDR3 contains 13 residues. Germline values: CDR1 DFQATT, CDR2 SNEGSKA (reference sequence).

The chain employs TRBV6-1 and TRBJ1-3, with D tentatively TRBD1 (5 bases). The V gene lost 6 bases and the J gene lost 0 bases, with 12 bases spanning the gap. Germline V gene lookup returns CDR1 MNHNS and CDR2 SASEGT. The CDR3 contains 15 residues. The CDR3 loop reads CASSLQDSSGNTIYF. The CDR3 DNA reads TGTGCCAGCAGCCTTCAAGACAGCTCTGGAAACACCATATATTTT.

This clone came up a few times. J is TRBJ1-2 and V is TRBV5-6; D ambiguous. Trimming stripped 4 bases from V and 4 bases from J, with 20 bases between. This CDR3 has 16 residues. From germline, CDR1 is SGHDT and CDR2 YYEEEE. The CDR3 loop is CASSPRAGRPSYGYTF. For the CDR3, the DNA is TGTGCCAGCAGCCCCCGTGCGGGGAGGCCTTCCTATGGCTACACCTTC.

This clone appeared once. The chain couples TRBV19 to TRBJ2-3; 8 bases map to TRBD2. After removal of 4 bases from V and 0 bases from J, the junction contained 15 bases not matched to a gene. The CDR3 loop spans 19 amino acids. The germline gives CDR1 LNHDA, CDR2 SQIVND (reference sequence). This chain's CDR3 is CASSTIRAAGGTSTDTQYF. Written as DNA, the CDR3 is TGTGCCAGTAGTACGATAAGGGCGGCGGGGGGCACTAGCACAGATACGCAGTATTTT.